These T cell receptor beta chains were read from a single sample in a study of blood T cell repertoires in COVID-19. The table came from immunoSEQ multiplex PCR; TCRdb's copy has only in-frame clones and leaves some out. The sample consists of some 180,000 clones, approximately 89% of them appearing once. Sequences were obtained from PBMCs or T cells enriched from blood (not recorded which). The receptors shown here come from a middle-aged man who had recovered from COVID-19. Both conserved end residues are part of each CDR3. D genes are given only for firm matches. The size of a clone is reported for some rows only, either as once, few or many, or as a class for expanded clones.

TRBJ2-3,-,-,TRBV19,16,CASSMSTGGGTDTQYF,TGTGCCAGTAGTATGTCTACAGGGGGGGGCACAGATACGCAGTATTTT
TRBJ2-1,-,-,TRBV6-5,15,CASSYSSGGDNEQFF,TGTGCCAGCAGTTACTCGAGCGGAGGGGACAATGAGCAGTTCTTC
TRBJ1-4,few,-,TRBV2,15,CASSRAGAANEKLFF,TGTGCCAGCAGTCGAGCAGGGGCGGCTAATGAAAAACTGTTTTTT
TRBJ1-5,-,-,TRBV27,12,CASSAVGQPQHF,TGTGCCAGCAGCGCGGTCGGCCAGCCCCAGCATTTT
TRBJ1-6,-,-,TRBV2,12,CASSVVNSPLHF,TGTGCCAGCAGTGTAGTTAATTCACCCCTCCACTTT
TRBJ1-1,-,TRBD1,TRBV7-9,13,CASSLGTDRGTFF,TGTGCCAGCAGCTTAGGAACGGACAGGGGAACTTTCTTT
TRBJ1-1,-,-,TRBV3-1/TRBV3-2,14,CASSHLKVAGEAFF,TGTGCCAGCAGCCATTTGAAGGTGGCAGGTGAAGCTTTCTTT
TRBJ2-1,-,-,TRBV4-1,13,CASSQERGTEQFF,TGCGCCAGCAGCCAAGAACGGGGGACTGAGCAGTTCTTC
TRBJ1-5,-,-,TRBV6-5,13,CATTPGSNQPQHF,TGTGCCACTACTCCGGGTAGCAATCAGCCCCAGCATTTT
TRBJ1-3,-,TRBD1,TRBV30,14,CAWRLTGGGNTIYF,TGTGCCTGGAGGTTGACAGGGGGTGGAAACACCATATATTTT
TRBJ1-1,-,-,TRBV6-5,12,CASGQWNTEAFF,TGTGCCAGCGGCCAATGGAACACTGAAGCTTTCTTT
TRBJ2-3,few,-,TRBV6-5,14,CASSPERVLTTQYF,TGTGCCAGCAGTCCCGAGCGGGTATTAACTACGCAGTATTTT
TRBJ2-2,-,TRBD2,TRBV10-3,14,CATLTGGNTGELFF,TGTGCCACGCTGACGGGGGGGAACACCGGGGAGCTGTTTTTT
TRBJ2-2,-,-,TRBV7-9,16,CASSPLGGANTGELFF,TGTGCCAGCAGCCCGCTGGGGGGGGCAAACACCGGGGAGCTGTTTTTT
TRBJ2-1,-,-,TRBV19,18,CATGASGRGYSSYNEQFF,TGTGCCACGGGGGCTAGCGGAAGGGGCTACAGCTCCTACAATGAGCAGTTCTTC
TRBJ2-1,-,TRBD2,TRBV4-1,16,CASSRILAGDYNEQFF,TGCGCCAGCAGCCGCATACTAGCGGGAGACTACAATGAGCAGTTCTTC
TRBJ2-1,-,TRBD1,TRBV5-1,16,CASSLIGQGVSNEQFF,TGCGCCAGCAGCTTAATTGGGCAGGGGGTCTCTAATGAGCAGTTCTTC
TRBJ1-2,-,-,TRBV19,16,CASRPEGLALYYGYTF,TGTGCCAGTAGACCCGAGGGACTCGCCCTTTACTATGGCTACACCTTC
TRBJ2-4,-,-,TRBV28,15,CASRPGGTGNPIQYF,TGTGCCAGCAGGCCGGGAGGGACAGGGAACCCCATTCAGTACTTC
TRBJ2-5,-,-,TRBV11-3,13,CATSRGAQETQYF,TGTGCCACCTCTCGGGGGGCCCAAGAGACCCAGTACTTC
TRBJ1-2,-,-,TRBV12-5,15,CASGLVQAGPGGYTF,TGTGCTAGTGGTTTGGTACAGGCAGGGCCGGGTGGCTACACCTTC
TRBJ2-1,-,TRBD2,TRBV5-4,18,CASSLFGLAGGTYNEQFF,TGTGCCAGCAGCTTGTTTGGACTAGCGGGGGGGACTTACAATGAGCAGTTCTTC
TRBJ2-1,-,-,TRBV28,11,CASSFINEQFF,TGTGCCAGCAGTTTCATCAATGAGCAGTTCTTC
TRBJ1-1,once,-,TRBV9,15,CASSVSIREDTEAFF,TGTGCCAGCAGCGTAAGTATCAGGGAGGACACTGAAGCTTTCTTT
TRBJ2-7,once,TRBD2,TRBV28,14,CASSLGTRSNEQYF,TGTGCCAGCAGTTTGGGGACTAGAAGTAACGAGCAGTACTTC
TRBJ2-7,once,TRBD1,TRBV27,14,CASSPGQGTYEQYF,TGTGCCAGCAGTCCCGGACAGGGGACCTACGAGCAGTACTTC
TRBJ2-4,-,TRBD1,TRBV5-6,15,CASSLRTGLKNIQYF,TGTGCCAGCAGCCTTCGGACAGGACTCAAAAACATTCAGTACTTC
TRBJ1-1,-,-,TRBV5-1,15,CASSPTLRGSAEAFF,TGCGCCAGCAGCCCAACTCTCAGGGGTAGCGCTGAAGCTTTCTTT
TRBJ1-1,-,-,TRBV7-6,18,CASSSGAFEDTKNTEAFF,TGTGCCAGCAGCTCAGGCGCGTTTGAGGACACGAAGAACACTGAAGCTTTCTTT
TRBJ1-1,-,-,TRBV5-1,13,CASSLGAGQDAFF,TGCGCCAGCAGCTTGGGTGCAGGGCAGGACGCTTTCTTT
TRBJ2-4,-,-,TRBV19,15,CASSMREIAKNIQYF,TGTGCCAGTAGTATGAGGGAGATAGCCAAAAACATTCAGTACTTC
TRBJ2-3,few,TRBD2,TRBV6-1,16,CASSEALGGGANTQYF,TGTGCCAGCAGTGAAGCCCTGGGCGGGGGGGCAAATACGCAGTATTTT
TRBJ1-1,-,TRBD1,TRBV7-9,12,CASGTGGTEAFF,TGTGCCAGTGGGACAGGGGGGACTGAAGCTTTCTTT
TRBJ2-3,once,-,TRBV9,13,CASSANIQDTQYF,TGTGCCAGCAGCGCCAACATCCAAGATACGCAGTATTTT
TRBJ1-1,-,TRBD1,TRBV14,12,CASSPSDRAAFF,TGTGCCAGCAGCCCATCGGACAGGGCGGCTTTCTTT
TRBJ1-2,-,-,TRBV29-1,13,CSVVRVPNYGYTF,TGCAGCGTTGTCCGGGTTCCTAACTATGGCTACACCTTC
TRBJ1-5,-,-,TRBV2,15,CASSEYKYSNQPQHF,TGTGCCAGCAGTGAATACAAGTATAGCAATCAGCCCCAGCATTTT
TRBJ1-2,-,-,TRBV4-1,16,CASSQDRLEGDYGYTF,TGCGCCAGCAGCCAAGATCGGTTGGAGGGTGACTATGGCTACACCTTC